Listed here are 13 T cell receptor beta chains from one sample, sequenced in a study of T cells in Graves' hyperthyroidism and ophthalmopathy. TCR beta CDR3 region amplification was performed from RNA transcripts. The HTBI primer set drove a first-round RT-PCR of the TCR CDR3. TCRdb re-called the multiplex PCR reads through MiXCR, storing one row per CDR3 protein. The data contain more than 450,000 distinct CDR3 sequences, 15% to 20% of them seen just once; the ten biggest clones take up approximately 50%. Sample: blood. All receptors come from a man in his forties or fifties with Graves' ophthalmopathy.

This clonotype was seen only a few times. This chain uses TRBV2 with TRBJ2-2; 10 positions match TRBD2. Germline V gene data show CDR1 as SNHLY and CDR2 as FYNNEI. V shed 10 bases and J 4 bases; nucleotides not matched to a gene: 9. There are 15 residues in the CDR3. The CDR3 loop is CAIGTSDSPTGELFF. The CDR3 DNA reads TGTGCCATCGGGACTAGCGACTCTCCCACCGGGGAGCTGTTTTTT.

This clonotype was counted many times. The chain carries TRBV7-9 and TRBJ2-1; 9 bases line up with TRBD1. Germline V gene sequence: CDR1 SEHNR, CDR2 FQNEAQ (reference sequence). The CDR3 contains 16 residues. V gave up 4 bases and J gave up 4 bases; unmatched junction bases: 8. The CDR3 DNA reads as TGTGCCAGCAGCTACAGGGGGCCTTATATTTACAATGAGCAGTTCTTC. This translates into CASSYRGPYIYNEQFF.

This clonotype appeared many times. The V and J genes are TRBV6-1 and TRBJ1-4; unclear D gene. V lost 4 bases and J lost 4, with 10 bases in between. The V gene's germline CDR1 is MNHNS and CDR2 SASEGT. The CDR3 covers 14 residues. CDR3 residues: CASSARSFNEKLFF. For the CDR3, the DNA is TGTGCCAGCAGTGCTAGAAGTTTTAATGAAAAACTGTTTTTT.

The J gene is TRBJ1-3, the V gene TRBV15; 7 bases fit TRBD1. V was clipped by 2 bases and J by 0 bases; unmatched bases: 7. The V gene's germline CDR1 is LNHNV and CDR2 YYDKDF (reference sequence). The CDR3 length is 17 residues. CDR3 sequence reads: CATSRWDRLRSGNTIYF. The CDR3 nucleotides are TGTGCCACCAGCAGATGGGACAGACTACGCTCTGGAAACACCATATATTTT. Using reference TRBV15 and TRBJ1-3 for the parts outside the CDR3, the full variable domain is DAMVIQNPRYQVTQFGKPVTLSCSQTLNHNVMYWYQQKSSQAPKLLFHYYDKDFNNEADTPDNFQSRRPNTSFCFLDIRSPGLGDTAMYLCATSRWDRLRSGNTIYFGEGSWLTVV.

V and J are TRBV6-2 or TRBV6-3 and TRBJ2-1; 12 bases match TRBD2. The CDR3 is made up of 17 amino acids. The V gene end was trimmed by 6 bases and the J gene end by 7 bases; junction bases not matched to a gene: 13. The germline V gene encodes CDR1 MNHEY and CDR2 SVGEGT. The CDR3 nucleotides read TGTGCCAGCAGCCGCAACCGGGCTAGCGGGGGGGGGAATGAGCAGTTCTTC. Its translation: CASSRNRASGGGNEQFF.

This clonotype was detected only a few times. The chain couples TRBV14 to TRBJ1-2; D is unclear. Germline values: CDR1 SGHDN, CDR2 FVKESK. V was pared by 2 bases and J by 3 bases, with 7 bases between. This CDR3 has 13 residues. Here the CDR3 DNA reads TGTGCCAGCAGCCAACGACCTTACTATGGCTACACCTTC. Translated, it gives CASSQRPYYGYTF.

The chain employs TRBV19 and TRBJ1-5, with TRBD1 identical over 8 bases. The germline gives CDR1 LNHDA, CDR2 SQIVND (reference sequence). This CDR3 region has 14 residues. V trimming: 5 bases; J trimming: 7 bases; junction bases outside the gene matches: 7. The CDR3 nucleotides are TGTGCCAGTAGTCTAAGACAGGGGACGCAGCCCCAGCATTTT. This translates into CASSLRQGTQPQHF.

In this sample, this clonotype turned up many times. J is TRBJ2-6 and V is TRBV20-1; unclear D gene. Germline CDR1 DFQATT, CDR2 SNEGSKA (reference sequence). The CDR3 extends over 14 amino acids. Between the trimmed V and J ends, which lost 3 bases and 0 bases, there was a span of 6 bases. Here the CDR3 reads CSASGDSGANVLTF. The DNA of the CDR3 is TGCAGTGCTAGTGGGGACTCTGGGGCCAACGTCCTGACTTTC.

Ten or more counts support this clonotype. The chain is built from TRBV12-3 or TRBV12-4 and TRBJ1-2; D uncertain. V lost 5 bases and J lost 2, with 9 bases in between. The CDR3 length is 13 residues. CDR3 DNA: TGTGCCAGCAGTCTCGGGAGCAACTATGGCTACACCTTC. This encodes CASSLGSNYGYTF.

Many counts were recorded for this clonotype. The J gene is TRBJ2-2, the V gene TRBV2, with TRBD2 matching 7 bases. The J segment lost 0 bases and the V segment lost 4 bases, leaving 11 bases of the junction unmatched. Germline CDR1 is SNHLY and CDR2 is FYNNEI. The length of the CDR3 is 18 residues. CDR3 DNA sequence: TGTGCCAGCAGTGCCCCGGTTGGGGGGGGGGCGAACACCGGGGAGCTGTTTTTT. Amino acids: CASSAPVGGGANTGELFF. Full variable domain (rest looked up from reference TRBV2 and TRBJ2-2): EPEVTQTPSHQVTQMGQEVILRCVPISNHLYFYWYRQILGQKVEFLVSFYNNEISEKSEIFDDQFSVERPDGSNFTLKIRSTKLEDSAMYFCASSAPVGGGANTGELFFGEGSRLTVL.

The chain combines TRBV12-5 with TRBJ2-7, with D perhaps TRBD2 (6 bases). The CDR3 sequence is 16 residues long. Trimming took 3 bases from V and 0 from J, leaving 15 bases between them. CDR1 and CDR2 (germline): LGHNT, FRNRAP. CDR3 region: CASGLNNGGASYEQYF. The CDR3 DNA is TGTGCTAGTGGTTTAAATAACGGAGGGGCCTCCTACGAGCAGTACTTC. Full variable domain (rest looked up from reference TRBV12-5 and TRBJ2-7): DARVTQTPRHKVTEMGQEVTMRCQPILGHNTVFWYRQTMMQGLELLAYFRNRAPLDDSGMPKDRFSAEMPDATLATLKIQPSEPRDSAVYFCASGLNNGGASYEQYFGPGTRLTVT.

CDR3 in amino acids: CASSWRASGGSTDTQYF. The CDR3, as DNA: TGTGCCAGCAGCTGGCGGGCTAGCGGGGGGAGCACAGATACGCAGTATTTT. The gene calls are TRBV7-9 and TRBJ2-3; 11 positions agree with TRBD2. The trim removed 4 bases at V and 0 bases at J, leaving 6 bases unmatched. Per germline, CDR1 SEHNR and CDR2 FQNEAQ (reference sequence). The CDR3 length is 17 residues.

As regards this clonotype: This sequence may be a read error, since a much larger clone differs from it by one base. The genes are TRBV6-1 and TRBJ1-2; TRBD1 agrees at 9 bases. This CDR3 comprises 14 residues. CDR1 and CDR2 (germline): MNHNS, SASEGT. The CDR3 DNA is TGTTCCAGCAGCTCCGGGACAGGGACCTATGGCTACACCTTC. The encoded protein is CSSSSGTGTYGYTF.